This entry lists 30 T cell receptor beta chains sequenced from one sample in a study of shared clonotypes between healthy human individuals. Libraries were prepared by immunoSEQ multiplex PCR; TCRdb keeps only in-frame clonotypes and omits some of them. This table has more than 2 million clones, under 97% appearing once. Material for sequencing was naive CD4+ T cells sorted from blood. The subset was: CD45RA+ positively selected. The receptors derive from a young man in good health.

Only one count was recorded for this clone. The chain recombines TRBV30 with TRBJ2-7; 9 bases map to TRBD2. Unmatched junction bases numbered 12, after V lost 3 bases and J lost 3 bases. The CDR3 is 16 residues long. From germline, CDR1 is GTSNPN and CDR2 SVGIG (reference sequence). The CDR3 protein is CAWSHGTSSIHYEQYF. Here the CDR3 DNA reads TGTGCCTGGAGCCACGGGACTAGCTCGATCCACTACGAGCAGTACTTC.

This chain joins TRBV2 and TRBJ2-5; 9 bases are a match to TRBD1. The V gene end was trimmed by 7 bases and the J gene end by 2 bases; junction bases not matched to a gene: 2. CDR1 is SNHLY, CDR2 FYNNEI, per germline. There are 13 residues in the CDR3. The CDR3 bases are TGTGCCAGCATGGGACAGGGTCAAGAGACCCAGTACTTC. This translates into CASMGQGQETQYF.

As for this clone: Other DNA sequences in this sample translate to the same CDR3. The J gene is TRBJ2-3, the V gene TRBV6-5; D is unresolved. V was clipped by 6 bases and J by 1 base, with 8 bases between them. CDR1 MNHEY and CDR2 SVGAGI come from the germline V gene. The CDR3 spans 13 residues. The CDR3 nucleotides read TGTGCCAGCAGACGGACCGGCACAGATACGCAGTATTTT. Translated, it gives CASRRTGTDTQYF.

J is TRBJ1-4 and V is TRBV5-1; TRBD1 aligns across 8 bases. The CDR3 loop spans 15 amino acids. V was clipped by 2 bases and J by 7 bases; unmatched bases: 7. The V gene's germline CDR1 is SGHRS and CDR2 YFSETQ. The CDR3 protein is CASSFEGTGVEKLFF. The CDR3 coding sequence is TGCGCCAGCAGCTTTGAGGGGACAGGCGTTGAAAAACTGTTTTTT.

This chain links TRBV28 with TRBJ1-6, with TRBD1 matching over 7 bases. V lost 5 bases to trimming and J lost 2 bases; unmatched junction nucleotides: 9. This CDR3 has 17 residues. The germline CDR1 and CDR2 sequences are MDHEN and SYDVKM. CDR3 amino acids: CASSPTGNRAYNSPLHF. The CDR3 DNA is TGTGCCAGCAGTCCGACAGGGAATCGTGCCTATAATTCACCCCTCCACTTT.

The gene calls are TRBV15 and TRBJ2-1, with D unclear. V was shortened by 6 bases and J by 0 bases, with 12 bases between the two germline ends. Looked up from germline, CDR1 is LNHNV and CDR2 is YYDKDF (reference sequence). This CDR3 comprises 15 residues. In nucleotides, the CDR3 is TGTGCCACCAGAACACCCTGGGGCTCCTACAATGAGCAGTTCTTC. Translating gives CATRTPWGSYNEQFF.

The gene calls are TRBV19 and TRBJ1-5, with 7 bases identical to TRBD1. The germline V gene encodes CDR1 LNHDA and CDR2 SQIVND (reference sequence). This CDR3 comprises 15 residues. The V and J ends lost 4 bases and 0 bases, in that order; junction bases with no gene match: 3. CDR3 loop: CASSKGASSNQPQHF. The CDR3 DNA is TGTGCCAGTAGTAAGGGGGCTTCTAGCAATCAGCCCCAGCATTTT. Looking up the rest from reference TRBV19 and TRBJ1-5 gives the full variable domain: DGGITQSPKYLFRKEGQNVTLSCEQNLNHDAMYWYRQDPGQGLRLIYYSQIVNDFQKGDIAEGYSVSREKKESFPLTVTSAQKNPTAFYLCASSKGASSNQPQHFGDGTRLSIL.

J is TRBJ1-1 and V is TRBV7-9, with a weak D call TRBD1 (6 bases). The CDR3 loop spans 14 amino acids. V was clipped by 2 bases and J by 7 bases, with 14 bases between them. Looked up from germline, CDR1 is SEHNR and CDR2 is FQNEAQ (reference sequence). CDR3 sequence reads: CASSLTGTHIEAFF. In DNA, the CDR3 is TGTGCCAGCAGCTTAACCGGGACACATATTGAAGCTTTCTTT.

This chain joins TRBV5-1 and TRBJ2-1, with TRBD2 identical over 8 bases. CDR1 SGHRS and CDR2 YFSETQ come from the germline V gene. The junction had 12 bases not matched to a gene; V was cut back by 0 bases and J by 4 bases. The CDR3 covers 18 residues. The CDR3 loop is CASSLGNPSGSGYNEQFF. The CDR3 DNA follows: TGCGCCAGCAGCTTGGGCAACCCCAGCGGGAGCGGGTACAATGAGCAGTTCTTC.

This chain connects TRBV7-8 to TRBJ2-7; TRBD1 matches 7 bases. The CDR3 loop spans 16 amino acids. The germline CDR1 and CDR2 sequences are SGHVS and FQNEAQ. Germline trimming cut 1 base from V and 7 bases from J; bases unmatched to any gene: 13. CDR3 in DNA: TGTGCCAGCAGCTTAGTAGGGGGCGCTGGTGAGACGGAGCAGTACTTC. Translation: CASSLVGGAGETEQYF.

V usage is TRBV6-5 and J usage is TRBJ2-3; tentatively, D is TRBD2 (5 bases). The CDR3 runs 14 residues. From germline, CDR1 is MNHEY and CDR2 SVGAGI. Deletions cut 5 bases from V and 2 bases from J, with 11 bases between. CDR3 in DNA: TGTGCCAGCAGTACGGGATTCCTCACAGATACGCAGTATTTT. This gives the protein CASSTGFLTDTQYF.

In the case of this clone: The same CDR3 is also encoded by other DNA sequences in this sample. V gene TRBV7-9 combines with J gene TRBJ2-1; no definite D call. The CDR3 runs 14 residues. Trimming removed 2 bases at V and 4 bases at J, with 9 bases between. Germline values: CDR1 SEHNR, CDR2 FQNEAQ (reference sequence). The CDR3, as DNA: TGTGCCAGCAGCTTAACGGCAGGATACAATGAGCAGTTCTTC. Translated, it gives CASSLTAGYNEQFF.

The genes are TRBV9 and TRBJ1-4, with no clear D. In germline, CDR1 is SGDLS, CDR2 YYNGEE. The CDR3 extends over 15 amino acids. Trimming stripped 4 bases from V and 0 bases from J, with 10 bases between. The DNA for the CDR3 is TGTGCCAGCAGCCCGAGACTCGCAACTAATGAAAAACTGTTTTTT. It yields the protein CASSPRLATNEKLFF.

The chain employs TRBV6-5 and TRBJ1-2; tentative D call: TRBD1 (6 bases). V lost 7 bases and J lost 5, with 8 bases in between. This CDR3 is built from 11 residues. From germline, CDR1 is MNHEY and CDR2 SVGAGI. Here the CDR3 reads CASKGGYGYTF. CDR3 coding DNA: TGTGCCAGCAAAGGGGGTTATGGCTACACCTTC.

The chain uses TRBV6-1 and TRBJ2-7; D might be TRBD1 (5 bases). Deletions cut 7 bases from V and 4 bases from J, with 20 bases between. Germline CDR1 reads MNHNS; CDR2 reads SASEGT. The CDR3 is made up of 15 amino acids. CDR3 sequence: CASKGLGAAVYEQYF. The CDR3 DNA reads as TGTGCCAGCAAGGGCCTAGGGGCGGCTGTTTACGAGCAGTACTTC.

J is TRBJ1-1 and V is TRBV5-1; TRBD1 matches at 7 bases. The CDR3 consists of 15 residues. V was pared by 4 bases and J by 5 bases, with 11 bases of the junction left unmatched. Germline V gives CDR1 SGHRS, CDR2 YFSETQ. The CDR3: CASSPSTGVGTEAFF. CDR3 DNA sequence: TGCGCCAGCAGCCCGAGCACAGGGGTAGGGACTGAAGCTTTCTTT.

This sequence joins TRBV11-2 and TRBJ2-7; 14 bases are shared with TRBD2. There are 16 residues in the CDR3. J lost 2 bases, V lost 6 bases, and 6 bases had no gene match. Germline V lookup: CDR1 SGHAT, CDR2 FQNNGV. The DNA for the CDR3 is TGTGCCAGCAGGGGGACTAGCGGGAGTGCCACCTACGAGCAGTACTTC. Amino acids: CASRGTSGSATYEQYF.

The J gene is TRBJ1-2, the V gene TRBV6-1, with TRBD1 matching over 8 bases. The germline CDR1 and CDR2 sequences are MNHNS and SASEGT. V was pared by 11 bases and J by 5 bases, with 4 bases of the junction left unmatched. The CDR3 length is 11 residues. The CDR3 is CALRTGYGYTF. The CDR3 nucleotides are TGTGCCCTGCGGACAGGGTATGGCTACACCTTC.

Notes on this clone: In the same sample, other DNA sequences code for this CDR3. The V call is TRBV5-1, the J call TRBJ1-2; D is unclear. CDR3 length: 13 amino acids. The V gene lost 1 base and the J gene lost 2 bases, with 6 bases spanning the gap. In germline, CDR1 is SGHRS, CDR2 YFSETQ. CDR3 DNA: TGCGCCAGCAGCTTGTCGGGGAACTATGGCTACACCTTC. As protein: CASSLSGNYGYTF.

The V and J genes are TRBV7-2 and TRBJ1-2, with 9 bases fitting TRBD1. The CDR3 has 16 residues. Trimming cost V 5 bases and J 4 bases; bases outside gene matches: 11. Germline lookup yields CDR1 SGHTA and CDR2 FQGNSA. The CDR3 reads CASSPAGTGTFYGYTF. CDR3 DNA: TGTGCCAGCAGCCCAGCGGGGACAGGGACCTTCTATGGCTACACCTTC.

Regarding this clone: Other nucleotide sequences in the sample specify the same CDR3. This chain links TRBV19 with TRBJ1-4; D gene ambiguous. There are 11 residues in the CDR3. The germline V gene encodes CDR1 LNHDA and CDR2 SQIVND (reference sequence). The ends were cut back, 3 bases at V and 7 bases at J, with 3 bases in the middle. Here the CDR3 reads CASSIREKLFF. The CDR3 coding sequence is TGTGCCAGTAGTATCCGTGAAAAACTGTTTTTT.

The chain carries TRBV5-1 and TRBJ2-2; 7 bases map to TRBD2. Germline trimming cut 2 bases from V and 7 bases from J; bases unmatched to any gene: 11. This CDR3 spans 16 amino acids. The germline V gene encodes CDR1 SGHRS and CDR2 YFSETQ. The CDR3 spells CASSLSGRAYNGELFF. In DNA form, the CDR3 reads TGCGCCAGCAGCTTAAGTGGGAGGGCCTACAACGGGGAGCTGTTTTTT. Supplemented by reference TRBV5-1 and TRBJ2-2, the full variable domain reads KAGVTQTPRYLIKTRGQQVTLSCSPISGHRSVSWYQQTPGQGLQFLFEYFSETQRNKGNFPGRFSGRQFSNSRSEMNVSTLELGDSALYLCASSLSGRAYNGELFFGEGSRLTVL.

V and J are TRBV6-5 and TRBJ2-7, with D perhaps matching TRBD1 (6 bases). Germline CDR1 is MNHEY and CDR2 is SVGAGI. The CDR3 sequence is 13 residues long. Trimming took 2 bases from V and 7 from J, leaving 12 bases between them. CDR3 coding DNA: TGTGCCAGCAGTTACCTCCTAGGGGGTGAGCAGTACTTC. Translating it yields CASSYLLGGEQYF.

The rearrangement links TRBV19 to TRBJ2-1; TRBD2 agrees at 9 bases. J gave up 3 bases and V 6 bases, and 12 bases lay outside the gene matches. Germline assignment: CDR1 LNHDA and CDR2 SQIVND (reference sequence). The CDR3 covers 17 residues. This CDR3 reads CASSSGAGGTLYNEQFF. The CDR3 DNA follows: TGTGCCAGTAGCTCGGGAGCGGGAGGTACCCTCTACAATGAGCAGTTCTTC.

The rearrangement joins TRBV2 to TRBJ2-3; TRBD2 matches at 14 bases. This CDR3 region has 15 residues. Germline V gives CDR1 SNHLY, CDR2 FYNNEI. With V trimmed by 7 bases and J by 1 base, 1 base remained unmatched. CDR3 protein: CASTGLAGGTDTQYF. CDR3 DNA sequence: TGTGCCAGCACGGGACTAGCGGGAGGCACAGATACGCAGTATTTT.

The CDR3 reads CASRGGQFMNTEAFF. The CDR3 DNA is TGTGCCAGCAGGGGCGGACAGTTCATGAACACTGAAGCTTTCTTT. The V call is TRBV6-1, the J call TRBJ1-1; the D gene is possibly TRBD1 (6 bases). This CDR3 is 15 amino acids long. The germline V gene encodes CDR1 MNHNS and CDR2 SASEGT. Trimming took off 6 bases at V and 0 bases at J, with 14 bases between the two ends.

The rearrangement uses TRBV23-1 and TRBJ1-2; 7 nucleotides line up with TRBD1. TRBV23-1 belongs to the ORF category, with a function that is uncertain. The V segment lost 6 bases and the J segment 8 bases; nucleotides outside the gene matches: 3. CDR3 length equals 11 residues. Here the CDR3 DNA reads TGCGCCAGCAGAGACAGGGTCGGCTACACCTTC. Translation: CASRDRVGYTF.

This chain connects TRBV5-1 to TRBJ1-6; D is undetermined. In germline, CDR1 is SGHRS, CDR2 YFSETQ. Trimming took off 5 bases at V and 7 bases at J, with 16 bases between the two ends. This CDR3 region has 15 residues. The CDR3 DNA follows: TGCGCCAGCAGACCCGGAAGCGTTGAAAATTCACCCCTCCACTTT. Translating gives CASRPGSVENSPLHF.

The chain employs TRBV11-3 and TRBJ2-2; unclear D gene. Germline-derived CDR1 and CDR2 are SGHNT and YENEEA. Trimming removed 3 bases from V and 8 bases from J, with 7 bases in between. This CDR3 has 12 residues. This CDR3 reads CASSFEGGELFF. The CDR3 DNA reads as TGTGCCAGCAGCTTCGAAGGGGGGGAGCTGTTTTTT.

The rearrangement joins TRBV11-2 to TRBJ1-2, with 10 bases that match TRBD1. This CDR3 is 14 amino acids long. Germline V gene sequence: CDR1 SGHAT, CDR2 FQNNGV. V dropped 4 bases and J dropped 6; count of bases not matched to a gene: 5. The CDR3 region is CASSSGTGANGYTF. The CDR3, as DNA: TGTGCCAGCAGCTCAGGGACAGGGGCGAATGGCTACACCTTC.